The next 24 T cell receptor beta chains were all read from a single sample in a study of shared clonotypes between healthy human individuals. Assay: immunoSEQ multiplex PCR; the TCRdb copy retains only in-frame clones and omits some. Altogether about 600,000 clones are present, just under 97% being singletons, with the ten largest covering 0.1% to 0.11%. Naive CD8 cells, CD45RO-negative and positively selected for CCR7, excluded terminally differentiated effector memory CD45RA+ cells. Sequencing input: naive CD8+ T cells sorted from blood. Receptors were obtained from a woman younger than 45 in good health.

This clone was counted once. The rearrangement joins TRBV7-9 to TRBJ2-2, with 7 bases aligning to TRBD2. Germline V gives CDR1 SEHNR, CDR2 FQNEAQ (reference sequence). Trimming took 7 bases from V and 5 from J; bases not matched to a gene: 10. The CDR3 runs 15 residues. CDR3 sequence reads: CASTLGGRGTGELFF. The CDR3 bases are TGTGCCAGCACCTTGGGCGGGAGAGGAACCGGGGAGCTGTTTTTT.

The chain uses TRBV7-6 and TRBJ2-7; the D is unclear. CDR1 is SGHVS and CDR2 is FNYEAQ in the germline V gene. The CDR3 is 14 amino acids. Between the trimmed V and J ends, which lost 5 bases and 3 bases, there was a span of 14 bases. This chain's CDR3 is CASSPNVLYYEQYF. The CDR3 bases are TGTGCCAGCAGCCCGAACGTATTATACTACGAGCAGTACTTC.

V gene TRBV6-1 combines with J gene TRBJ2-7; TRBD2 matches 7 bases. The germline CDR1 and CDR2 sequences are MNHNS and SASEGT. The CDR3 sequence is 19 residues long. Trimming cost V 1 base and J 1 base; bases outside gene matches: 16. For the CDR3, the DNA is TGTGCCAGCAGTGAAGTTTTCCGGACTAGTAGTAGGGGATCCTACGAGCAGTACTTC. Its translation: CASSEVFRTSSRGSYEQYF.

The chain couples TRBV27 to TRBJ2-3, with a possible D match to TRBD2 (5 bases). The germline V and J ends were trimmed by 8 bases and 8 bases, with 20 bases remaining between them. This CDR3 spans 14 amino acids. The germline V gene has CDR1 MNHEY and CDR2 SMNVEV (reference sequence). CDR3 nucleotides: TGTGCCAGCTGGGAAGGGCAGGTTCGGGGTACGCAGTATTTT. It is translated as CASWEGQVRGTQYF.

V usage is TRBV29-1 and J usage is TRBJ2-7; D unclear. The CDR3 is 14 residues long. Germline assignment: CDR1 SQVTM and CDR2 ANQGSEA. Trimming removed 5 bases at V and 0 bases at J, with 14 bases between. The DNA for the CDR3 is TGCAGCGTTCCCCGCGACAAAGGCTCCTACGAGCAGTACTTC. It specifies CSVPRDKGSYEQYF.

DNA for the CDR3: TGTGCCAGCAGCCCCGGGGAAGCCACCGGGGAGCTGTTTTTT. Translation: CASSPGEATGELFF. The chain joins TRBV13 to TRBJ2-2, with D perhaps TRBD2 (5 bases). This CDR3 contains 14 residues. With 5 bases removed from V and 4 bases from J, the gap between germline ends came to 11 bases. Germline V lookup: CDR1 PRHDT, CDR2 FYEKMQ (reference sequence).

This clone came up once. The chain combines TRBV30 with TRBJ1-5, with D unclear. The CDR3 length is 14 residues. Trimming cost V 2 bases and J 3 bases, with 11 bases left between them. Germline V lookup: CDR1 GTSNPN, CDR2 SVGIG (reference sequence). The CDR3 bases are TGTGCCTGGAGTATAGGAGACTACAATCAGCCCCAGCATTTT. This gives the protein CAWSIGDYNQPQHF.

Turning to this clone: A read error may account for a junction end that differs from germline. This chain connects TRBV2 to TRBJ2-1, with a weak D call TRBD2 (5 bases). Per the germline V gene, CDR1 is SNHLY and CDR2 is FYNNEI. The CDR3 extends over 10 amino acids. CDR3 sequence reads: CASLFSELVF. The CDR3, as DNA: TGTGCCAGCCTCTTCTCGGAACTAGTCTTC.

This clone appeared a single time. The chain joins TRBV13 to TRBJ2-3, with D tentatively TRBD1 (5 bases). The germline V gene encodes CDR1 PRHDT and CDR2 FYEKMQ (reference sequence). CDR3 length equals 13 residues. Trimming removed 2 bases at V and 5 bases at J, with 8 bases between. CDR3: CASSLQGKDTQYF. CDR3 DNA sequence: TGTGCCAGCAGCTTACAGGGAAAAGATACGCAGTATTTT.

The chain carries TRBV29-1 and TRBJ1-2; no reliable D call. This CDR3 spans 11 amino acids. Looked up from germline, CDR1 is SQVTM and CDR2 is ANQGSEA. Trimming pared 5 bases from V and 7 bases from J, leaving 11 bases between. In DNA, the CDR3 is TGCAGCGTTAAACAACAGAGTGGCTACACCTTC. Amino acids: CSVKQQSGYTF.

The chain joins TRBV14 to TRBJ2-5; TRBD2 matches 7 bases. V shed 4 bases, J shed 5 bases, and the junction held 13 bases outside the gene matches. The CDR3 is made up of 16 amino acids. The germline V gene has CDR1 SGHDN and CDR2 FVKESK. The CDR3 protein is CASSLRDYGVGETQYF. In DNA form, the CDR3 reads TGTGCCAGCAGCCTCCGGGACTATGGGGTTGGCGAGACCCAGTACTTC.

This clone was seen only once. The gene calls are TRBV9 and TRBJ1-1; D gene ambiguous. The V end lost 5 bases, the J end lost 4 bases, and 15 bases lay between the germline ends. This CDR3 comprises 14 residues. CDR1 SGDLS and CDR2 YYNGEE come from the germline V gene. CDR3 in amino acids: CASSQGRRTTEAFF. In DNA form, the CDR3 reads TGTGCCAGCAGTCAAGGGCGGAGGACCACTGAAGCTTTCTTT.

This clone occurred once. The V call is TRBV29-1, the J call TRBJ1-1; D unclear. The CDR3 is 13 residues long. Trimming removed 2 bases at V and 3 bases at J, with 10 bases between. Germline-derived CDR1 and CDR2 are SQVTM and ANQGSEA. CDR3 in DNA: TGCAGCGTTGAATCGGGGAAGGACACTGAAGCTTTCTTT. Its translation: CSVESGKDTEAFF.

The V and J genes are TRBV10-3 and TRBJ1-2, with D perhaps matching TRBD1 (5 bases). The germline V and J ends were trimmed by 8 bases and 3 bases, with 10 bases remaining between them. This CDR3 comprises 12 residues. Germline CDR1 is ENHRY and CDR2 is SYGVKD. Written as DNA, the CDR3 is TGTGCCATCCCGGGACCGGACTATGGCTACACCTTC. Translating gives CAIPGPDYGYTF.

The chain joins TRBV5-6 to TRBJ2-1; no clear D. The CDR3 runs 15 residues. Germline CDR1 is SGHDT and CDR2 is YYEEEE. Trimming shortened V by 0 bases and J by 5 bases, and 12 bases separated the two germline ends. The CDR3 DNA reads as TGTGCCAGCAGCTTGGTAGGACGGCAGGACAATGAGCAGTTCTTC. Translated, it gives CASSLVGRQDNEQFF.

The CDR3 bases are TGTGCCAGCAGTTACGGTGGACAGGGGTACTACGAGCAGTACTTC. Amino acids: CASSYGGQGYYEQYF. This rearrangement joins TRBV6-5 to TRBJ2-7, with 9 bases matching TRBD1. Germline assignment: CDR1 MNHEY and CDR2 SVGAGI. The CDR3 has 15 residues. With 2 bases clipped from V and 3 bases from J, the junction kept 5 bases outside the gene matches.

The rearrangement joins TRBV2 to TRBJ2-7; TRBD2 aligns across 9 bases. Trimming took 4 bases from V and 4 from J; bases not matched to a gene: 8. The germline V gene has CDR1 SNHLY and CDR2 FYNNEI. CDR3 size: 15 residues. CDR3 sequence: CASSVFRSGRYEQYF. DNA for the CDR3: TGTGCCAGCAGTGTCTTTCGGAGCGGGAGGTACGAGCAGTACTTC.

This rearrangement joins TRBV28 to TRBJ2-3, with 8 bases identical to TRBD2. Trimming removed 5 bases from V and 6 bases from J; junction bases left unmatched: 7. The germline V gene has CDR1 MDHEN and CDR2 SYDVKM. The CDR3 totals 14 residues. The CDR3 reads CASSRSGSRDTQYF. In nucleotides, the CDR3 is TGTGCCAGCAGTCGCAGCGGGAGTCGGGATACGCAGTATTTT. Complete variable domain (other parts from reference TRBV28 and TRBJ2-3): DVKVTQSSRYLVKRTGEKVFLECVQDMDHENMFWYRQDPGLGLRLIYFSYDVKMKEKGDIPEGYSVSREKKERFSLILESASTNQTSMYLCASSRSGSRDTQYFGPGTRLTVL.

The chain employs TRBV28 and TRBJ2-2, with a tentative D call TRBD2 (6 bases). Per germline, CDR1 MDHEN and CDR2 SYDVKM. V lost 7 bases to trimming and J lost 3 bases, with 15 bases between them. The CDR3 loop spans 15 amino acids. CDR3 nucleotide sequence: TGTGCCAGCAAAGGCGGGACTTCTGACACCGGGGAGCTGTTTTTT. Its protein product is CASKGGTSDTGELFF.

The chain carries TRBV28 and TRBJ1-2, with D unresolved. CDR1 MDHEN and CDR2 SYDVKM come from the germline V gene. V was clipped by 7 bases and J by 0 bases, with 9 bases between them. This CDR3 region has 13 residues. CDR3 region: CASTPGTNYGYTF. CDR3 nucleotides: TGTGCCAGCACCCCGGGGACTAACTATGGCTACACCTTC.

This clone turned up a few times. The chain combines TRBV4-1 with TRBJ1-5, with D uncertain. Germline CDR1 MGHRA, CDR2 YSYEKL. CDR3 length: 13 amino acids. The V gene lost 2 bases and the J gene lost 7 bases, with 9 bases spanning the gap. Written as DNA, the CDR3 is TGCGCCAGCAGCCAAAAGGTCGGCCAGCCCCAGCATTTT. Protein product: CASSQKVGQPQHF.

This clone has more than one count but fewer than ten. The same CDR3 also results from other DNA sequences found in this sample. The genes are TRBV9 and TRBJ1-1; the D gene is possibly TRBD1 (6 bases). There are 14 residues in the CDR3. Germline V lookup: CDR1 SGDLS, CDR2 YYNGEE. The ends were cut back, 0 bases at V and 2 bases at J, with 8 bases in the middle. The CDR3: CASSVDGGNTEAFF. CDR3 DNA: TGTGCCAGCAGCGTAGATGGGGGCAACACTGAAGCTTTCTTT.

Worth noting for this clone: The junction departs from the called germline gene at one end, perhaps through a read error. The sample carries other DNA sequences with the same CDR3. The chain combines TRBV11-2 with TRBJ2-7; no definite D call. The length of the CDR3 is 15 residues. Germline V lookup: CDR1 SGHAT, CDR2 FQNNGV. The CDR3 nucleotides read TGTGCCAGTAGCTCGTACACCAAACCCGTCTACGAGCAGTACTTC. Translated, it gives CASSSYTKPVYEQYF. The full variable domain, in which reference TRBV11-2 and TRBJ2-7 provide the parts outside the CDR3, is EAGVAQSPRYKIIEKRQSVAFWCNPISGHATLYWYQQILGQGPKLLIQFQNNGVVDDSQLPKDRFSAERLKGVDSTLKIQPAKLEDSAVYLCASSSYTKPVYEQYFGPGTRLTVT.

This clone has only a few counts. The V gene is TRBV29-1, the J gene TRBJ1-1; D not certain. This CDR3 is built from 12 residues. Trimming removed 0 bases from V and 3 bases from J, with 5 bases in between. CDR1 is SQVTM and CDR2 is ANQGSEA in the germline V gene. CDR3 DNA: TGCAGCGTTGAAGACGGCGACACTGAAGCTTTCTTT. This sequence encodes CSVEDGDTEAFF.